A selection of T cell receptor beta chains follows, all from one sample in a study of control samples from healthy donors and cancer patients. Data came from immunoSEQ multiplex PCR; TCRdb stores just in-frame clones and leaves some out. The data show 120,000 or so clones, 80% to 90% seen once. The sample was blood. Source of these receptors: a man in his 60s in good health. Both conserved end residues are part of each CDR3. The D gene is left open where the match is weak. A clone size is listed for some rows: how often the clone was seen (once, few, many), or a class if it is expanded.

abundance: -; j_gene: TRBJ2-6; v_gene: TRBV18; d_gene: -; CDR3aa: CASSPSEGRSGANVLTF; CDR3nt: TGTGCCAGCTCACCTTCAGAAGGCCGCTCTGGGGCCAACGTCCTGACTTTC
abundance: -; j_gene: TRBJ1-2; v_gene: TRBV29-1; d_gene: -; CDR3aa: CSVSLEGSHGYTF; CDR3nt: TGCAGCGTTTCATTAGAGGGATCTCATGGCTACACCTTC
abundance: -; j_gene: TRBJ1-6; v_gene: TRBV27; d_gene: -; CDR3aa: CASRSEGRSYNSPLHF; CDR3nt: TGTGCCAGCAGATCCGAAGGGAGGTCCTATAATTCACCCCTCCACTTT
abundance: -; j_gene: TRBJ2-6; v_gene: TRBV14; d_gene: TRBD1; CDR3aa: CASRLQGTGANVLTF; CDR3nt: TGTGCCAGCAGGTTACAGGGGACTGGGGCCAACGTCCTGACTTTC
abundance: once; j_gene: TRBJ2-7; v_gene: TRBV6-5; d_gene: -; CDR3aa: CASSTLSVAPYEQYF; CDR3nt: TGTGCCAGCAGTACCCTCTCGGTTGCTCCTTACGAGCAGTACTTC
abundance: -; j_gene: TRBJ1-1; v_gene: TRBV19; d_gene: -; CDR3aa: CASSRGFPRPEAFF; CDR3nt: TGTGCCAGTAGTCGCGGGTTTCCGAGGCCAGAAGCTTTCTTT
abundance: -; j_gene: TRBJ1-2; v_gene: TRBV6-6; d_gene: TRBD1; CDR3aa: CAAQRGQGYGYTF; CDR3nt: TGTGCCGCTCAAAGGGGACAGGGTTATGGCTACACCTTC
abundance: -; j_gene: TRBJ1-2; v_gene: TRBV28; d_gene: -; CDR3aa: CASNPGDGYTF; CDR3nt: TGTGCCAGCAACCCGGGAGATGGCTACACCTTC
abundance: -; j_gene: TRBJ2-3; v_gene: TRBV6-5; d_gene: -; CDR3aa: CASSPTASTDTQYF; CDR3nt: TGTGCCAGCAGTCCGACGGCTAGCACAGATACGCAGTATTTT
abundance: once; j_gene: TRBJ2-5; v_gene: TRBV19; d_gene: TRBD1; CDR3aa: CASSTRTGQETQYF; CDR3nt: TGTGCCAGTAGTACCCGGACAGGACAAGAGACCCAGTACTTC
abundance: -; j_gene: TRBJ2-3; v_gene: TRBV5-1; d_gene: TRBD1; CDR3aa: CASARTGDGTDTQYF; CDR3nt: TGCGCCAGCGCGCGGACAGGGGACGGTACAGATACGCAGTATTTT
abundance: -; j_gene: TRBJ1-2; v_gene: TRBV6-4; d_gene: -; CDR3aa: CASSLGVDANYGYTF; CDR3nt: TGTGCCAGCAGTCTCGGGGTTGACGCTAACTATGGCTACACCTTC
abundance: -; j_gene: TRBJ1-6; v_gene: TRBV19; d_gene: TRBD1; CDR3aa: CASRDRVDSWSPLHF; CDR3nt: TGTGCCAGCAGGGACAGGGTGGATTCGTGGTCACCCCTCCACTTT
abundance: -; j_gene: TRBJ1-4; v_gene: TRBV18; d_gene: -; CDR3aa: CASSRDGQNEKLFF; CDR3nt: TGTGCCAGCTCACGGGACGGCCAAAATGAAAAACTGTTTTTT
abundance: -; j_gene: TRBJ2-7; v_gene: TRBV10-3; d_gene: -; CDR3aa: CAISPEGGSYEQYF; CDR3nt: TGTGCCATCAGTCCCGAGGGAGGATCCTACGAGCAGTACTTC
abundance: -; j_gene: TRBJ2-2; v_gene: TRBV18; d_gene: -; CDR3aa: CASSPGTPNTGELFF; CDR3nt: TGTGCCAGCTCACCAGGGACCCCGAACACCGGGGAGCTGTTTTTT
abundance: -; j_gene: TRBJ1-1; v_gene: TRBV2; d_gene: TRBD1; CDR3aa: CASSAWTGGAEAFF; CDR3nt: TGTGCCAGCAGCGCCTGGACAGGGGGAGCCGAAGCTTTCTTT
abundance: -; j_gene: TRBJ2-2; v_gene: TRBV5-1; d_gene: TRBD2; CDR3aa: CASSLMVGGSVTGELFF; CDR3nt: TGCGCCAGCAGCTTGATGGTCGGGGGGTCGGTCACCGGGGAGCTGTTTTTT
abundance: few; j_gene: TRBJ1-2; v_gene: TRBV20-1; d_gene: -; CDR3aa: CSASGSKWVGGYTF; CDR3nt: TGCAGTGCTAGTGGGTCTAAATGGGTGGGTGGCTACACCTTC
abundance: -; j_gene: TRBJ2-7; v_gene: TRBV18; d_gene: TRBD1; CDR3aa: CASTGQGTYEQYF; CDR3nt: TGTGCCAGCACCGGACAGGGAACCTACGAGCAGTACTTC
abundance: -; j_gene: TRBJ1-6; v_gene: TRBV20-1; d_gene: -; CDR3aa: CSARTAAGLHF; CDR3nt: TGCAGTGCTAGAACGGCCGCGGGCCTCCACTTT
abundance: once; j_gene: TRBJ1-2; v_gene: TRBV3-1/TRBV3-2; d_gene: -; CDR3aa: CASSQDAMVGAGYTF; CDR3nt: TGTGCCAGCAGCCAAGATGCGATGGTCGGTGCTGGCTACACCTTC
abundance: -; j_gene: TRBJ1-3; v_gene: TRBV18; d_gene: -; CDR3aa: CASSPPPRTGNTIYF; CDR3nt: TGTGCCAGCTCACCACCCCCCCGAACTGGAAACACCATATATTTT
abundance: -; j_gene: TRBJ2-3; v_gene: TRBV7-9; d_gene: -; CDR3aa: CASSLTDTQYF; CDR3nt: TGTGCCAGCAGCTTAACCGATACGCAGTATTTT
abundance: -; j_gene: TRBJ1-1; v_gene: TRBV6-5; d_gene: -; CDR3aa: CASSYSRGVGFAEAFF; CDR3nt: TGTGCCAGCAGTTACTCAAGGGGGGTAGGGTTCGCTGAAGCTTTCTTT
abundance: -; j_gene: TRBJ1-4; v_gene: TRBV27; d_gene: -; CDR3aa: CASSLPPPGTGGGASGANEKLFF; CDR3nt: TGTGCCAGCAGTCTCCCCCCTCCCGGGACGGGGGGGGGCGCTTCGGGGGCTAATGAAAAACTGTTTTTT
abundance: -; j_gene: TRBJ2-3; v_gene: TRBV19; d_gene: TRBD1; CDR3aa: CASRTREGTGDTDTQYF; CDR3nt: TGTGCCAGTAGAACACGAGAGGGGACAGGGGACACAGATACGCAGTATTTT
abundance: -; j_gene: TRBJ2-1; v_gene: TRBV15; d_gene: -; CDR3aa: CATSRRTDNEQFF; CDR3nt: TGTGCCACCAGCAGGCGGACGGACAATGAGCAGTTCTTC
abundance: -; j_gene: TRBJ1-3; v_gene: TRBV4-3; d_gene: -; CDR3aa: CASSHTLTGTSGNTIYF; CDR3nt: TGCGCCAGCAGCCACACTTTGACAGGTACCTCTGGAAACACCATATATTTT
abundance: -; j_gene: TRBJ2-3; v_gene: TRBV5-1; d_gene: -; CDR3aa: CASSLLLPYLGGGSSTDTQYF; CDR3nt: TGCGCCAGCAGCTTGCTTCTACCGTATCTCGGGGGCGGCTCATCCACAGATACGCAGTATTTT
abundance: few; j_gene: TRBJ2-2; v_gene: TRBV29-1; d_gene: TRBD1; CDR3aa: CSVSKTGATGELFF; CDR3nt: TGCAGCGTTTCCAAGACAGGGGCCACCGGGGAGCTGTTTTTT